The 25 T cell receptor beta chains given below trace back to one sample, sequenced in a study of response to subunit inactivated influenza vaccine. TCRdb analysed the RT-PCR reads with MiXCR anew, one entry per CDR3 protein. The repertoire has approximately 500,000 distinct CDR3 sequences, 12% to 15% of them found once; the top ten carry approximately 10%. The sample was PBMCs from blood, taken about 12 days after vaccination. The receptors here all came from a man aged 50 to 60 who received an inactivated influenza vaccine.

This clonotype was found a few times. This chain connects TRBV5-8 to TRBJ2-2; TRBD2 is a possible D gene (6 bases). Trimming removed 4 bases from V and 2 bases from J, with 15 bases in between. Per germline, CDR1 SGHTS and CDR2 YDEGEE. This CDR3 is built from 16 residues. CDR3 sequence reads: CASSHPAGFNTGELFF. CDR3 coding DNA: TGTGCCAGCAGCCACCCTGCGGGGTTTAACACCGGGGAGCTGTTTTTT.

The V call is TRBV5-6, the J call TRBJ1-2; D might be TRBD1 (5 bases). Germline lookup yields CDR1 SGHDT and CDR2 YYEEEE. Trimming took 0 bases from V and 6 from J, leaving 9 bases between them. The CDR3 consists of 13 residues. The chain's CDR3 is CASSLAGSDGYTF. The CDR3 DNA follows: TGTGCCAGCAGCTTGGCAGGGTCGGATGGCTACACCTTC. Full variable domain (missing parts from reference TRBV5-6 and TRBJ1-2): DAGVTQSPTHLIKTRGQQVTLRCSPKSGHDTVSWYQQALGQGPQFIFQYYEEEERQRGNFPDRFSGHQFPNYSSELNVNALLLGDSALYLCASSLAGSDGYTFGSGTRLTVV.

The CDR3 nucleotides are TGTGCCAGCAGCCCGTGGACTAGCGGGGGGAGTGAGCAGTACTTC. Residues: CASSPWTSGGSEQYF. This chain links TRBV9 with TRBJ2-7, with 14 bases aligning to TRBD2. The germline V gene has CDR1 SGDLS and CDR2 YYNGEE. The trim removed 4 bases at V and 7 bases at J, leaving 7 bases unmatched. CDR3 size: 15 residues.

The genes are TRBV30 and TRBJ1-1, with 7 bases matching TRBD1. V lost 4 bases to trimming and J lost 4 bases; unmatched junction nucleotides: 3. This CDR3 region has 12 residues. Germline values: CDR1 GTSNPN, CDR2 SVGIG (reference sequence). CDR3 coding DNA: TGTGCCTGGACTACAGGGGTCACTGAAGCTTTCTTT. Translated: CAWTTGVTEAFF. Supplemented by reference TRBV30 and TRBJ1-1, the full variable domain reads SQTIHQWPATLVQPVGSPLSLECTVEGTSNPNLYWYRQAAGRGLQLLFYSVGIGQISSEVPQNLSASRPQDRQFILSSKKLLLSDSGFYLCAWTTGVTEAFFGQGTRLTVV.

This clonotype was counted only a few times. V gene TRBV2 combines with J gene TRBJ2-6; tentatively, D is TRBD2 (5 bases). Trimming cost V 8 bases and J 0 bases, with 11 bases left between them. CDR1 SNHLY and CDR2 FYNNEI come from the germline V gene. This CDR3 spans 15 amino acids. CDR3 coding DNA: TGTGCCAGCCTGAGGGCCCACTCTGGGGCCAACGTCCTGACTTTC. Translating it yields CASLRAHSGANVLTF.

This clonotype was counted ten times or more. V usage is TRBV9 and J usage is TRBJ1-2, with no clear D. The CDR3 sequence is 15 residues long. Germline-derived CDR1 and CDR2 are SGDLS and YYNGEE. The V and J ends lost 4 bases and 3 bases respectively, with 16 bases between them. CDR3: CASSPLGGIDYGYTF. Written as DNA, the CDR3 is TGTGCCAGCAGCCCACTTGGTGGGATCGACTATGGCTACACCTTC.

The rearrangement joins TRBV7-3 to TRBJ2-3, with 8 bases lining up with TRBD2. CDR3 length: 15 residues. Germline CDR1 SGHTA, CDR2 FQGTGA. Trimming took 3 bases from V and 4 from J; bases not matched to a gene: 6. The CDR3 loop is CASSLSGSWSDTQYF. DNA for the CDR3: TGTGCCAGCAGCTTGAGCGGGAGTTGGTCAGATACGCAGTATTTT.

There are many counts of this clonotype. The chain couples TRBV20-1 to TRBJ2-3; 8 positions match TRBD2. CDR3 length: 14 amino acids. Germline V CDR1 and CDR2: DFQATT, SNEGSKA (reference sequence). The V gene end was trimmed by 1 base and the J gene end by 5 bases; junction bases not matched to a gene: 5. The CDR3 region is CSARAGGALDTQYF. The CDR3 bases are TGCAGTGCTAGAGCCGGGGGGGCATTAGATACGCAGTATTTT.

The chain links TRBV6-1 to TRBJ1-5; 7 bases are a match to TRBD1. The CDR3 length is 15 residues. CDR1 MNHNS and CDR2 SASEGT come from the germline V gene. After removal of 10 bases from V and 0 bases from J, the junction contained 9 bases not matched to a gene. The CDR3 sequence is CATQAGTASNQPQHF. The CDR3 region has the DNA TGTGCCACCCAAGCCGGGACAGCTAGCAATCAGCCCCAGCATTTT.

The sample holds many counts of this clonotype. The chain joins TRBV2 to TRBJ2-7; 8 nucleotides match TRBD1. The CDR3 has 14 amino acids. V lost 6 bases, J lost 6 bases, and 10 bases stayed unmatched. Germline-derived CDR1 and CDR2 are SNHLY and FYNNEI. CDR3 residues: CASRYRQGIIEQYF. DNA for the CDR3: TGTGCCAGCAGATACCGACAGGGGATAATCGAGCAGTACTTC.

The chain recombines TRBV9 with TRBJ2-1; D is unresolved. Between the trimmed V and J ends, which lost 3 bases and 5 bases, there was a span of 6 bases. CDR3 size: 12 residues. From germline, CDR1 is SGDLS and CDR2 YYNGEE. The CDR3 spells CASSDSDNEQFF. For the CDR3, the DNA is TGTGCCAGCAGCGACAGTGACAATGAGCAGTTCTTC.

The DNA of the CDR3 is TGTGCCAGCGGGATGGGGGTACTTCAGCCCCAGCATTTT. It specifies CASGMGVLQPQHF. This chain links TRBV12-3 or TRBV12-4 with TRBJ1-5; a weak D match, TRBD1 (5 bases). The V end was cut by 8 bases, the J end by 6 bases, with 14 bases between. The CDR3 loop spans 13 amino acids.

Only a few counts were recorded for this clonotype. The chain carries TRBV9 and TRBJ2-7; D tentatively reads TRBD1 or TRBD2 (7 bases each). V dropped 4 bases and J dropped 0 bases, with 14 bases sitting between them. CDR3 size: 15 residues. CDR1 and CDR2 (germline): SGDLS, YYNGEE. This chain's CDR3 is CASSPQGGLSYEQYF. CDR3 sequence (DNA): TGTGCCAGCAGCCCCCAGGGGGGGCTCTCCTACGAGCAGTACTTC.

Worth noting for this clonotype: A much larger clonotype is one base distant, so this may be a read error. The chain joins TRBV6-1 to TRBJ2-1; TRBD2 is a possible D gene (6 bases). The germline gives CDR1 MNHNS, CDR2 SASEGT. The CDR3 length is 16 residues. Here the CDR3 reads CANSRGAAVRYNEQFF. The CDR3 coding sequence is TGTGCCAACAGTCGCGGGGCTGCGGTACGATACAATGAGCAGTTCTTC.

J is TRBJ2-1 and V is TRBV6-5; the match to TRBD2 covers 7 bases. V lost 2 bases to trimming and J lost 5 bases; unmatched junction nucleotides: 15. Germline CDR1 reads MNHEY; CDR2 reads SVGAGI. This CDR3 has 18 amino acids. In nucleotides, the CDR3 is TGTGCCAGCAGTTACCGGTGGGGAGGGCCCTTAGGTAACAATGAGCAGTTCTTC. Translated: CASSYRWGGPLGNNEQFF.

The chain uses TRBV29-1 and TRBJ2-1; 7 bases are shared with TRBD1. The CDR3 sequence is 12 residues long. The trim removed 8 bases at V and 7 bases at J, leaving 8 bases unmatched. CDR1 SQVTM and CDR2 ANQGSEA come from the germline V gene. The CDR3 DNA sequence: TGCAGCACCGGGGACAGTACGAATGAGCAGTTCTTC. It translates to CSTGDSTNEQFF.

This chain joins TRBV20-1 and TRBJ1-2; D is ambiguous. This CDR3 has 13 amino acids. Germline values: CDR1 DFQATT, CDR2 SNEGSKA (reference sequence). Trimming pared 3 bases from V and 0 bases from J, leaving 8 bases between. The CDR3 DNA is TGCAGTGCTAGGATCCCTACTAACTATGGCTACACCTTC. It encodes CSARIPTNYGYTF.

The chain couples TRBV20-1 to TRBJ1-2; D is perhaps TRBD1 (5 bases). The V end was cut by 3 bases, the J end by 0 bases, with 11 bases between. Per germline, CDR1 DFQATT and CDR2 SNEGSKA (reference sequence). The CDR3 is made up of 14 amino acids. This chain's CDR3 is CSARQGPANYGYTF. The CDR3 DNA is TGCAGTGCTAGGCAGGGCCCGGCTAACTATGGCTACACCTTC.

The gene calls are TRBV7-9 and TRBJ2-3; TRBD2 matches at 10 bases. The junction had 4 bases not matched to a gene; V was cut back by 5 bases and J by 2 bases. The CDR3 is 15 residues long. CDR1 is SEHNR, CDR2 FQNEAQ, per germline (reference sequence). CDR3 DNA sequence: TGTGCCAGCAGCCCACTAGCGGGACTCACAGATACGCAGTATTTT. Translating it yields CASSPLAGLTDTQYF.

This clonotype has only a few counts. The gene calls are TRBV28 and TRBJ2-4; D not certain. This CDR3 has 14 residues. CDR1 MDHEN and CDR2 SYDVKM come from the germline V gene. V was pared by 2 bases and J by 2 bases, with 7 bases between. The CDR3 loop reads CASSLPRPKNIQYF. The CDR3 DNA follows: TGTGCCAGCAGTTTACCTCGCCCCAAAAACATTCAGTACTTC.

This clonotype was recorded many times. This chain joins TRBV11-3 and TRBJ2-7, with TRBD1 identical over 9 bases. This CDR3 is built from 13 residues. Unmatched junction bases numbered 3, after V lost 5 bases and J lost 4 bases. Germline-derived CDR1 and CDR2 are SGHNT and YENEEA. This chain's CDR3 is CASSRDREYEQYF. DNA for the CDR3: TGTGCCAGCAGCCGGGACAGGGAATACGAGCAGTACTTC.

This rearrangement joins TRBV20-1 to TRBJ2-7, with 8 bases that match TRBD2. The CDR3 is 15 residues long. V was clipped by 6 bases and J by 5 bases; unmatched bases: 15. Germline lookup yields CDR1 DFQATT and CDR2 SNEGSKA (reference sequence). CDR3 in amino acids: CSAEKRGPRFHEQYF. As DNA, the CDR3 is TGCAGTGCAGAGAAGCGGGGGCCCCGGTTCCACGAGCAGTACTTC.

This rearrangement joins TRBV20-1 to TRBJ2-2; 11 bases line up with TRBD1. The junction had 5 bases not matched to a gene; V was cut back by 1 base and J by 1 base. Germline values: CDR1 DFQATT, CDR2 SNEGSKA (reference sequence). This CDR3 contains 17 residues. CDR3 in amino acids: CSARGPGTGGNTGELFF. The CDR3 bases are TGCAGTGCTAGAGGGCCCGGGACAGGGGGGAACACCGGGGAGCTGTTTTTT.

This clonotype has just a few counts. DNA of the CDR3: TGTGCCAGCAGCCGAATCCTTGGCGGGAGTATCTACAATGAGCAGTTCTTC. This translates into CASSRILGGSIYNEQFF. The chain has TRBV14 and TRBJ2-1; 7 bases agree with TRBD2. This CDR3 is built from 17 residues. Germline CDR1 reads SGHDN; CDR2 reads FVKESK. The V segment lost 4 bases and the J segment 3 bases; nucleotides outside the gene matches: 12.

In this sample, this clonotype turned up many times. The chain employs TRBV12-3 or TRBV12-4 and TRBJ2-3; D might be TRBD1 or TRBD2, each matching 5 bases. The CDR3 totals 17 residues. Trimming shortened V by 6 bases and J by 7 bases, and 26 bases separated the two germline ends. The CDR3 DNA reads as TGTGCCAGCAGGGGCTCTGGGGCTGGGGACGGCTTGTATACGCAGTATTTT. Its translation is CASRGSGAGDGLYTQYF.